This T cell receptor beta chain appears in the sequencing data of a study of prognosis after radiotherapy for stage I lung cancer. The wider study: Stage I lung tumors that were newly diagnosed and primary were found in about 14 patients, while 4 or 5 patients had oligometastatic NSCLC after surgical resection of the primary tumor. Patient ages ran from about 53 to 90, with a median of approximately 69 years, and the group had about a dozen men and over 5 women. General study results and limits: The question of whether the expanded TCR clones were tumor-specific was not determined.

Trimming removed 3 bases at V and 5 bases at J, with 10 bases between. The length of the CDR3 is 14 residues. Two-round multiplex PCR on genomic DNA was the method by which TCR beta CDR3 was amplified. The first round of PCR was done with primers that matched each TRBV and TRBJ gene. In TCRdb, the multiplex PCR reads were re-called with MiXCR into one record per CDR3 protein. The table has tens of thousands of distinct CDR3 sequences, around 48% seen once. This clonotype was observed once. The antigen is not known. The sequencing here drew on PBMCs, taken before or after stereotactic body radiation therapy (not recorded which). The chain employs TRBV12-3 or TRBV12-4 and TRBJ1-4; D may be TRBD1 (5 bases). This sequence originates from a donor at least 50 years old with non-small cell lung cancer. This chain's CDR3 is CASSFGGENEKLFF. Here the CDR3 DNA reads TGTGCCAGCAGTTTTGGGGGAGAAAATGAAAAACTGTTTTTT.